Given below is one T cell receptor (beta chain) in context. The antigen it binds to is not known. The record has no base qualities; no much larger clone is one base away. The collaborating institutions used their own protocols to collect whole blood in K2EDTA tubes. For TCRbeta analysis, collaborators shipped samples in one of three forms: frozen whole blood, isolated PBMCs, or DNA extracted from either of those sample types. The immunoSEQ Assay, a bias-controlled multiplex PCR, was used to amplify TCRbeta CDR3 regions from genomic DNA. Per the original workflow: The number of nucleated cells in each sample was estimated from the amplification of reference gene primers within the assay. Sequence reads were collapsed and filtered to measure the absolute abundance of every unique TCRbeta CDR3 rearrangement. For each sample, productive Simpson clonality was calculated as the square root of Simpson's diversity index over productive rearrangements. TCRdb retrieved this table from immuneACCESS and kept in-frame rearrangements only. Not all clones are present; in checked studies, unresolved V genes account for under half, and no reason is known for the remainder. The DNA gave D and trimming, while V, J and clone size come from that table. The sample table holds over 200,000 clones, of which around 82% were seen once. The ten top clones hold about 5.7% of the sample.

This specimen belongs to a study of blood T cell repertoires in COVID-19 (dated by TCRdb to the early 2020s). General notes on the study: The collaborator samples originated in the United States, Italy and Spain and spanned the acute and convalescent phases of COVID-19. The material from the prospective study consisted of cDNA or gDNA derived from T cells, B-cell-depleted T cells, or PBMCs. The dataset comprised deeply sampled blood TCRbeta repertoires from subjects exposed to, actively infected with, or recovered from COVID-19. The repertoires were released in a freely available public database meant as a resource for research on the immune response to SARS-CoV-2. The samples were drawn from the first 160 participants of the ongoing ImmuneRACE study and from over 950 subjects provided by 6 global collaborators. A de-identified subject ID, COVID-19 status, age in years and sex were almost always included in the sample metadata. Where HLA class I and class II types were available, the types were taken from metadata supplied by the sample provider, not from assay-based typing. Overall study results and their limits: How much clinical and demographic metadata was included differed by source and by participant, and the metadata was provided uncurated.

The V and J ends are trimmed by 4 bases and 6 bases, leaving 6 bases between them. CDR1 and CDR2 (SGHTA, FQGNSA) derive from the germline V gene. The CDR3, from cysteine to phenylalanine, totals 12 residues. The only DNA kept is the CDR3, 36 bases in frame from the first base. This receptor was identified in a man older than 75 with acute or convalescent COVID-19. The sample was peripheral blood. Recombination joined TRBV7-2 with TRBJ2-2; there is no confident call for the D gene. CDR3 reads: CASSSSPGELFF. In nucleotides, the sequence is TGTGCCAGCAGCTCCTCCCCCGGGGAGCTGTTTTTT.